Given below is one TCR beta chain in context. This clone's antigen is unknown. Nothing much larger sits one base from this clone, and base qualities are not available. This specimen comes from a study of blood T cell repertoires in COVID-19 (dated by TCRdb to 2018 to 2021). Notes on the research overall: Samples covering the acute and convalescent phases of COVID-19 were provided by collaborators in the United States, Italy and Spain. The prospective study material was composed of cDNA or gDNA derived from T cells, B-cell-depleted T cells, or PBMCs. The repertoires were released in a freely available public database intended as a resource for research on the immune response to SARS-CoV-2. Where available, HLA class I and class II types were taken from metadata supplied by the sample provider and were not determined by assay-based typing. The sample metadata nearly always contained a de-identified subject ID, COVID-19 status, age in years and sex. Subjects who had been exposed to COVID-19, were actively infected with it, or had recovered from it provided the deeply sampled blood TCRbeta repertoires that made up the dataset. The samples were drawn from two sources: the first 160 participants of the ongoing ImmuneRACE study, and about 1,300 subjects contributed by 6 global collaborators.

The paper's findings and limits, for the study overall: How much clinical and demographic metadata was included differed by source and by participant, and the metadata was provided uncurated.

The V end loses 7 bases and the J end loses 3 bases, and a stretch of 10 bases separates them. Including the terminal cysteine and phenylalanine, the CDR3 comprises 12 residues. Only the CDR3 part of the read is kept: 36 bases, read in frame from the first base. Based on the germline V gene, the CDR1 and CDR2 sequences are SNHLY and FYNNEI. TCRbeta CDR3 regions were amplified from genomic DNA by means of the immunoSEQ Assay, a bias-controlled multiplex PCR. The published analysis was carried out like this. The number of nucleated cells in each sample was estimated by amplification of reference gene primers within the assay. To quantify the absolute abundance of each unique TCRbeta CDR3 rearrangement, sequence reads were collapsed and filtered. For each sample, productive Simpson clonality was calculated by taking the square root of Simpson's diversity index across productive rearrangements. This is the immuneACCESS table as TCRdb keeps it, with only in-frame sequences that have V and J called. A part of the clones is gone; compared with another copy, unresolved V genes explain less than half, and the rest is unexplained. D and trimming were read from the DNA, whereas the V and J calls and clone size are those reported in that table. For this sample there are around 50,000 clones; about 84% appear just once. Together, the top ten hold roughly 14% of the sample.

The collaborating institutions used their own protocols to collect whole blood in K2EDTA tubes. For TCRbeta analysis, collaborators shipped samples as frozen whole blood, isolated PBMCs, or DNA extracted from either of those sample types. Sequencing was done on a sample of peripheral blood. This chain is built from TRBV2 and TRBJ2-7; the D segment cannot be called with confidence. The sequence came from a human donor in a cohort sampled during active COVID-19. This receptor carries the CDR3 CASTEQIYEQYF. The DNA sequence follows: TGTGCCAGCACAGAACAGATCTACGAGCAGTACTTC.